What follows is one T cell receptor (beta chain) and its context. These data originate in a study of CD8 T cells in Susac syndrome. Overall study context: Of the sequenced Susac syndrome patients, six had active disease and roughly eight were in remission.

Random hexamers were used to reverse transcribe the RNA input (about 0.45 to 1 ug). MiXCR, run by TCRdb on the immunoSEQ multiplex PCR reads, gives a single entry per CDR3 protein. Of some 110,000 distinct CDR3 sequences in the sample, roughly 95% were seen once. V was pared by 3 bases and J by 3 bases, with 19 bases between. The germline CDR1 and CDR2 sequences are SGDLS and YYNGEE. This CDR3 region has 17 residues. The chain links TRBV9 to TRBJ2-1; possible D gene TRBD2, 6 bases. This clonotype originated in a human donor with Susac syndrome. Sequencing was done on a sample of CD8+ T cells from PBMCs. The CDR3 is CASSDPVRGGDYNEQFF. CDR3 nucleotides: TGTGCCAGCAGCGATCCCGTACGCGGCGGGGACTACAATGAGCAGTTCTTC. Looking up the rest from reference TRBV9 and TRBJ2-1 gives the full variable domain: DSGVTQTPKHLITATGQRVTLRCSPRSGDLSVYWYQQSLDQGLQFLIQYYNGEERAKGNILERFSAQQFPDLHSELNLSSLELGDSALYFCASSDPVRGGDYNEQFFGPGTRLTVL.